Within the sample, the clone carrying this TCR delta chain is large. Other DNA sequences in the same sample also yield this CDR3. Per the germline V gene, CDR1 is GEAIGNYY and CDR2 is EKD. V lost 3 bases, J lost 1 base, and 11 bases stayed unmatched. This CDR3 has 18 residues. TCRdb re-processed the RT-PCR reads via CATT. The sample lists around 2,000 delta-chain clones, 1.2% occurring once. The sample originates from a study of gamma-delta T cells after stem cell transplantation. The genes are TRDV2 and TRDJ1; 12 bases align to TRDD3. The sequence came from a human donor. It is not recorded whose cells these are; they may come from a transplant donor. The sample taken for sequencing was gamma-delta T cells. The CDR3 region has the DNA TGTGCCTGTGACCGTTTGGTACTGGGGGATACCCTCACCGATAAACTCATCTTT. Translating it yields CACDRLVLGDTLTDKLIF.